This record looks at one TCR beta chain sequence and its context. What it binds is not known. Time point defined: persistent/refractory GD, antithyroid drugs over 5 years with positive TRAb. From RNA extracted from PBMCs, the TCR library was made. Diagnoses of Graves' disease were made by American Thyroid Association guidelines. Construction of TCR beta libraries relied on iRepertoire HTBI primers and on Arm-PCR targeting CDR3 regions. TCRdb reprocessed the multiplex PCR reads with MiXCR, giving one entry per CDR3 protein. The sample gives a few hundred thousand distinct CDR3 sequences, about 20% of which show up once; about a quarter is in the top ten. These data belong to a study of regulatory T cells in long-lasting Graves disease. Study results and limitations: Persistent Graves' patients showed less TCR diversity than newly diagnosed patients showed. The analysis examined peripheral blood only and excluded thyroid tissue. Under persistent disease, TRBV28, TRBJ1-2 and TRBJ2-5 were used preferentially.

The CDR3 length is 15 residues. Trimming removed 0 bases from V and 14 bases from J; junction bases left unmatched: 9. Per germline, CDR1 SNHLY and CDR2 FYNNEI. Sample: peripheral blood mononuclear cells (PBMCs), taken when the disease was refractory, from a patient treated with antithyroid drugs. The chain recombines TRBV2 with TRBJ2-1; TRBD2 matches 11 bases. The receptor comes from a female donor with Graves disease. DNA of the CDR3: TGTGCCAGCAGTGAAGCGAGTTTAGCGGGAGGGCGGAAGTTCTTC. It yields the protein CASSEASLAGGRKFF.